This T cell receptor (beta chain) was captured by sequencing in a study of a mutant IDH1 vaccine in newly diagnosed glioma. Overall study: Initiation of the vaccine course occurred 4-6 weeks after radiotherapy alone, or alongside temozolomide cycles. Visits V12 and V13 fell at weeks 35 and 47, respectively.

The data were produced by immunoSEQ multiplex PCR, yet TCRdb's version contains in-frame clones alone and is incomplete. The table lists 84,000 or so clones, over 75% of them singletons. CDR3 length: 16 residues. V dropped 2 bases and J dropped 8 bases, with 18 bases sitting between them. From germline, CDR1 is LNHNV and CDR2 YYDKDF (reference sequence). A remark on this clone: Its antigen is unidentified.

Documented time point: week 47, end of study. Doses consisted of 300 ug of mutant IDH1 20-mer peptide each, paired with topical imiquimod. Patients had eight vaccinations, in weeks 1, 3, 5, 7, 11, 15, 19 and 23. The donor cohort comprised cases of new WHO grade 3 or 4 IDH1-mutant, ATRX-lost astrocytoma. This clonotype originated in a man aged 35 to 55 with glioma. V usage is TRBV15 and J usage is TRBJ1-4, with D tentatively TRBD1 (5 bases). The sequencing here drew on PBMCs, taken from a glioma patient whose treatment included an IDH1 peptide vaccine. In nucleotides, the CDR3 is TGTGCCACCAGCAGAATACCAGGGACGGTAGGGGAAAAACTGTTTTTT. It codes for CATSRIPGTVGEKLFF.